A single sample gave rise to the 11 T cell receptor beta chains below, sequenced in a study of technical replicates of blood from a handful of donors. The assay was immunoSEQ multiplex PCR, and TCRdb's table has in-frame clones only and misses some. Altogether some 80,000 clones are present, around 94% being singletons, with the ten largest covering 0.35% to 0.45%. Source material: T cells isolated from PBMCs. The receptors were gathered from a human donor in good health.

This chain links TRBV25-1 with TRBJ2-1; D is ambiguous. This CDR3 has 13 amino acids. Germline V gene data show CDR1 as MGHDK and CDR2 as SYGVNS. The ends were cut back, 4 bases at V and 2 bases at J, with 6 bases in the middle. CDR3 residues: CASSAVAYNEQFF. In nucleotides, the CDR3 is TGTGCCAGCAGTGCGGTGGCCTACAATGAGCAGTTCTTC.

In its sample, this clone was seen once. The chain is built from TRBV5-8 and TRBJ2-4; perhaps TRBD2 as D (5 bases). The CDR3 consists of 16 residues. V lost 1 base to trimming and J lost 3 bases, with 14 bases between them. Germline V gene sequence: CDR1 SGHTS, CDR2 YDEGEE. Here the CDR3 reads CASSLPGKRDKNIQYF. The DNA for the CDR3 is TGTGCCAGCAGCTTGCCGGGAAAGAGGGACAAAAACATTCAGTACTTC.

In regard to this clone: Its ends do not fully match the called genes, so a read error is possible. This chain joins TRBV7-9 and TRBJ2-7; D perhaps matches TRBD2 (5 bases). The CDR3 runs to 15 residues. CDR1 is SEHNR, CDR2 FQNEAQ, per germline (reference sequence). CDR3: CASSPTGASSSEQYF. The CDR3 DNA reads as TGTGCCAGCAGCCCTACGGGCGCTAGCTCCTCCGAGCAGTACTTC.

The chain links TRBV13 to TRBJ1-1; 9 bases are shared with TRBD1. The V segment lost 2 bases and the J segment 7 bases; nucleotides outside the gene matches: 2. Germline lookup yields CDR1 PRHDT and CDR2 FYEKMQ (reference sequence). This CDR3 is built from 13 residues. The CDR3 sequence: CASSLSGQGEAFF. DNA for the CDR3: TGTGCCAGCAGCTTATCGGGACAGGGTGAAGCTTTCTTT.

This clone was recorded once. The chain combines TRBV2 with TRBJ1-3; 7 bases align to TRBD1. Germline V gives CDR1 SNHLY, CDR2 FYNNEI. The CDR3 is 16 residues long. V shed 6 bases, J shed 6 bases, and the junction held 14 bases outside the gene matches. This CDR3 is CASSPSGTALANTIYF. For the CDR3, the DNA is TGTGCCAGCAGCCCATCCGGGACAGCTCTGGCAAACACCATATATTTT.

This chain uses TRBV13 with TRBJ2-2; unclear D gene. Deletions cut 4 bases from V and 7 bases from J, with 4 bases between. The CDR3 is made up of 11 amino acids. Germline V gene sequence: CDR1 PRHDT, CDR2 FYEKMQ (reference sequence). CDR3 coding DNA: TGTGCCAGCAGCTCGGGCGGGGAGCTGTTTTTT. Translation gives CASSSGGELFF.

This chain connects TRBV5-4 to TRBJ1-1; TRBD1 aligns across 8 bases. Trimming removed 0 bases from V and 0 bases from J; junction bases left unmatched: 4. CDR1 SGHNT and CDR2 YYREEE come from the germline V gene (reference sequence). This CDR3 contains 16 residues. The CDR3 reads CASSLADRGMNTEAFF. The CDR3 DNA reads TGTGCCAGCAGCTTGGCCGACAGGGGAATGAACACTGAAGCTTTCTTT. Full variable domain (remainder filled in from reference TRBV5-4 and TRBJ1-1): ETGVTQSPTHLIKTRGQQVTLRCSSQSGHNTVSWYQQALGQGPQFIFQYYREEENGRGNFPPRFSGLQFPNYSSELNVNALELDDSALYLCASSLADRGMNTEAFFGQGTRLTVV.

The V call is TRBV9, the J call TRBJ1-1, with D perhaps matching TRBD1 (5 bases). Trimming stripped 0 bases from V and 4 bases from J, with 7 bases between. CDR1 and CDR2 from the germline V gene are SGDLS and YYNGEE. This CDR3 comprises 13 residues. This CDR3 reads CASSVDQGTEAFF. As DNA, the CDR3 is TGTGCCAGCAGCGTAGATCAGGGCACTGAAGCTTTCTTT.

This chain connects TRBV30 to TRBJ2-2, with 8 bases fitting TRBD2. Germline V gene data show CDR1 as GTSNPN and CDR2 as SVGIG (reference sequence). V lost 4 bases and J lost 5; bases outside the gene matches: 12. The length of the CDR3 is 16 residues. The CDR3 DNA sequence: TGTGCCTGGACCATCTCGATGAGCGGGAGTACCGGGGAGCTGTTTTTT. As protein: CAWTISMSGSTGELFF.

The gene calls are TRBV28 and TRBJ2-7, with TRBD2 matching over 7 bases. The CDR3 contains 14 residues. Germline CDR1 is MDHEN and CDR2 is SYDVKM. Trimming took 4 bases from V and 4 from J; bases not matched to a gene: 7. The DNA for the CDR3 is TGTGCCAGCAGTTACCGCGGGAGATTATACGAGCAGTACTTC. Its translation is CASSYRGRLYEQYF.

This chain connects TRBV6-4 to TRBJ2-2; D not resolved. Germline V lookup: CDR1 MRHNA, CDR2 SNTAGT. The CDR3 length is 14 residues. V lost 2 bases, J lost 6 bases, and 10 bases lay in between. The chain's CDR3 is CASSDEVGAGELFF. The CDR3 DNA reads TGTGCCAGCAGTGACGAGGTTGGCGCCGGGGAGCTGTTTTTT.